A single sample gave rise to the 13 T cell receptor beta chains below, sequenced in a study of blood T cell repertoires in COVID-19. This table comes from immunoSEQ multiplex PCR, and its TCRdb copy is limited to in-frame clones, with some not included. The sample consists of about 170,000 clones, around 85% of them appearing once. Sequencing was done on a sample of peripheral blood. These TCRs come from a man in his sixties who had recovered from COVID-19.

This rearrangement joins TRBV5-1 to TRBJ1-2; 12 bases are a match to TRBD1. CDR1 SGHRS and CDR2 YFSETQ come from the germline V gene. With 4 bases clipped from V and 8 bases from J, the junction kept 9 bases outside the gene matches. This CDR3 spans 15 amino acids. This CDR3 reads CASSNGTGGVWGYTF. The CDR3 DNA follows: TGCGCCAGCAGCAACGGGACAGGGGGCGTATGGGGCTACACCTTC. Looking up the rest from reference TRBV5-1 and TRBJ1-2 gives the full variable domain: KAGVTQTPRYLIKTRGQQVTLSCSPISGHRSVSWYQQTPGQGLQFLFEYFSETQRNKGNFPGRFSGRQFSNSRSEMNVSTLELGDSALYLCASSNGTGGVWGYTFGSGTRLTVV.

In this sample, this clone turned up once. The chain joins TRBV4-2 to TRBJ1-4; 8 positions agree with TRBD1. Germline CDR1 is LGHNA and CDR2 is YNFKEQ. This CDR3 is built from 15 residues. J gave up 8 bases and V 4 bases, and 9 bases lay outside the gene matches. DNA of the CDR3: TGTGCCAGCAGCCCTACGGACAGGGCTGGGGAAAAACTGTTTTTT. This translates into CASSPTDRAGEKLFF.

V and J are TRBV7-9 and TRBJ1-3, with 7 bases fitting TRBD1. The CDR3 has 17 residues. Germline CDR1 reads SEHNR; CDR2 reads FQNEAQ (reference sequence). V trimming: 4 bases; J trimming: 8 bases; junction bases outside the gene matches: 17. The CDR3 region is CASSSRTGKGVGDTIYF. CDR3 in DNA: TGTGCCAGCAGCTCCAGGACAGGAAAAGGGGTTGGTGACACCATATATTTT.

The V call is TRBV29-1, the J call TRBJ1-2, with D tentatively TRBD1 (5 bases). Germline values: CDR1 SQVTM, CDR2 ANQGSEA. This CDR3 contains 12 residues. Trimming pared 4 bases from V and 6 bases from J, leaving 12 bases between. CDR3 protein: CSVGVRVNGYTF. CDR3 nucleotide sequence: TGCAGCGTTGGGGTCAGGGTAAATGGCTACACCTTC. Using reference TRBV29-1 and TRBJ1-2 for the parts outside the CDR3, the full variable domain is SAVISQKPSRDICQRGTSLTIQCQVDSQVTMMFWYRQQPGQSLTLIATANQGSEATYESGFVIDKFPISRPNLTFSTLTVSNMSPEDSSIYLCSVGVRVNGYTFGSGTRLTVV.

V gene TRBV4-3 combines with J gene TRBJ2-1; 7 bases align to TRBD2. V was pared by 1 base and J by 0 bases, with 6 bases of the junction left unmatched. Germline V CDR1 and CDR2: LGHNA, YSLEER. This CDR3 has 17 residues. CDR3 sequence (DNA): TGCGCCAGCAGCCAAGGGCTAGCGGCCTTCTCCTACAATGAGCAGTTCTTC. The encoded protein is CASSQGLAAFSYNEQFF.

The V and J genes are TRBV6-5 and TRBJ1-1; D is perhaps TRBD1 (6 bases). V lost 6 bases and J 1 base, leaving 9 bases between the germline ends. Germline-derived CDR1 and CDR2 are MNHEY and SVGAGI. The CDR3 sequence is 13 residues long. DNA for the CDR3: TGTGCCAGCAGCGCGACAGGGAACACTGAAGCTTTCTTT. Residues: CASSATGNTEAFF.

The rearrangement links TRBV27 to TRBJ1-5; TRBD1 matches at 9 bases. With 5 bases clipped from V and 10 bases from J, the junction kept 6 bases outside the gene matches. Germline CDR1 is MNHEY and CDR2 is SMNVEV (reference sequence). This CDR3 contains 13 residues. The CDR3, as DNA: TGTGCCAGCAGTACAGGGGGCTTAGGTCCCCAGCATTTT. Its translation is CASSTGGLGPQHF.

As DNA, the CDR3 is TGTGCCAGTAGTGCTCCCACCCTAGCGGGGGGGCCGGAGACCCAGTACTTC. Translation gives CASSAPTLAGGPETQYF. This rearrangement joins TRBV19 to TRBJ2-5; TRBD2 agrees at 12 bases. The V segment lost 5 bases and the J segment 5 bases; nucleotides outside the gene matches: 12. Germline values: CDR1 LNHDA, CDR2 SQIVND (reference sequence). CDR3 length equals 17 residues.

The chain employs TRBV10-1 and TRBJ1-1, with no clear D. The germline V and J ends were trimmed by 9 bases and 3 bases, with 20 bases remaining between them. The CDR3 contains 15 residues. Germline CDR1 is WNHNN and CDR2 is SYGVQD (reference sequence). The CDR3 is CARPSRIGEDTEAFF. DNA of the CDR3: TGCGCCAGACCCTCGAGGATCGGTGAGGACACTGAAGCTTTCTTT.

The chain links TRBV5-4 to TRBJ1-2; perhaps TRBD1 as D (5 bases). The CDR3 is made up of 16 amino acids. CDR1 and CDR2 from the germline V gene are SGHNT and YYREEE (reference sequence). Trimming took 0 bases from V and 4 from J, leaving 16 bases between them. The CDR3, as DNA: TGTGCCAGCAGCTTGGAGGCTTCCAGGGTTGGCTATGGCTACACCTTC. Translating it yields CASSLEASRVGYGYTF. Supplemented by reference TRBV5-4 and TRBJ1-2, the full variable domain reads ETGVTQSPTHLIKTRGQQVTLRCSSQSGHNTVSWYQQALGQGPQFIFQYYREEENGRGNFPPRFSGLQFPNYSSELNVNALELDDSALYLCASSLEASRVGYGYTFGSGTRLTVV.

V gene TRBV5-6 combines with J gene TRBJ1-2, with 7 bases that match TRBD1. This CDR3 region has 17 residues. Unmatched junction bases numbered 16, after V lost 3 bases and J lost 5 bases. Germline lookup yields CDR1 SGHDT and CDR2 YYEEEE. The CDR3 loop is CASSSPPGTEDGYGYTF. The DNA for the CDR3 is TGTGCCAGCAGCTCCCCCCCCGGGACAGAAGATGGGTATGGCTACACCTTC.

The chain recombines TRBV5-6 with TRBJ2-7; TRBD2 matches 12 bases. The length of the CDR3 is 17 residues. In germline, CDR1 is SGHDT, CDR2 YYEEEE. J was trimmed by 2 bases and V by 0 bases; bases with no gene match: 6. The CDR3 spells CASSLGPTSGGTYEQYF. The CDR3 nucleotides are TGTGCCAGCAGCTTGGGACCAACTAGCGGGGGGACCTACGAGCAGTACTTC.

The CDR3 nucleotides are TGTGCCAGCAGCCGGACTAGCGGGGGCCCGTACCAAGAGACCCAGTACTTC. This codes for CASSRTSGGPYQETQYF. This chain joins TRBV7-6 and TRBJ2-5, with 13 bases identical to TRBD2. Germline loops: CDR1 SGHVS, CDR2 FNYEAQ. V shed 5 bases and J 0 bases; nucleotides not matched to a gene: 6. The CDR3 contains 17 residues.